This section outlines one TCR beta chain sequence together with its context. Its antigen is unidentified. TCRdb keeps only in-frame clones here, not all; method: immunoSEQ multiplex PCR. The sample holds about 9,600 clones, around 74% seen once. This sample was included in a study of tumor-infiltrating lymphocytes in localized non-small cell lung cancer. V was shortened by 0 bases and J by 11 bases, with 9 bases between the two germline ends. The CDR3 sequence is 12 residues long. Germline lookup yields CDR1 SGHDT and CDR2 YYEEEE. Findings and limits, study-wide: Different pieces of the same tissue were used for each assay. T-cell fraction did not differ between immunotypes IM1 and IM2. Only some patients had TCR sequencing, depending on available tissue.

The chain uses TRBV5-6 and TRBJ2-1; no reliable D call. Sequencing input: uninvolved lung tissue not adjacent to the tumor. The receptor's source is a human donor with non-small cell lung cancer. The CDR3 spells CASSLGPGQQFF. For the CDR3, the DNA is TGTGCCAGCAGCTTGGGCCCGGGTCAGCAGTTCTTC. The variable domain in full, with the rest retrieved from reference TRBV5-6 and TRBJ2-1, is DAGVTQSPTHLIKTRGQQVTLRCSPKSGHDTVSWYQQALGQGPQFIFQYYEEEERQRGNFPDRFSGHQFPNYSSELNVNALLLGDSALYLCASSLGPGQQFFGPGTRLTVL.